This entry describes one T cell receptor (beta chain). The target antigen is unknown. Extraction and reverse transcription of RNA yielded cDNA as the sequencing template. Assay: immunoSEQ multiplex PCR; the TCRdb copy retains only in-frame clones and omits some. Here the sample spans about 100,000 clones, 60% being singletons. Treatment: oral pan-JAK inhibitor, 5-10 mg twice daily. V lost 3 bases, J lost 0 bases, and 4 bases lay in between. Germline V gives CDR1 SGHDT, CDR2 YYEEEE. The CDR3 has 13 residues. This sample was taken from a study of CD8+ T cells in alopecia areata. General study results and limits: Normal scalp had lower clonality than lesional scalp, with alopecia totalis/universalis lesions showing this most strongly. Scalp data also include sequences from resident alphabeta T cells of normal skin.

The clonotype originates from a human donor with alopecia areata. This specimen was CD8+ T cells sorted from blood, taken at approximately week 56, from a patient treated with tofacitinib. This chain uses TRBV5-6 with TRBJ2-1, with D unresolved. CDR3 nucleotides: TGTGCCAGCAGCTCGGGCTCCTACAATGAGCAGTTCTTC. Protein: CASSSGSYNEQFF.